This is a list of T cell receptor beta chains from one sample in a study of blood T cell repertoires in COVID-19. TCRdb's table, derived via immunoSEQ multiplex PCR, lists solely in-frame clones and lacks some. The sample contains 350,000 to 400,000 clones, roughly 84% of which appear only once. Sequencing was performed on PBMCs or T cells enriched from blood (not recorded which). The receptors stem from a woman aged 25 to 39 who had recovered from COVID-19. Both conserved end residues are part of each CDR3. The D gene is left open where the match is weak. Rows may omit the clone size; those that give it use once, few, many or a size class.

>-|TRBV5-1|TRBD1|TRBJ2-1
CASSREGGYQNEQFF
TGCGCCAGCAGCCGGGAAGGGGGCTATCAGAATGAGCAGTTCTTC
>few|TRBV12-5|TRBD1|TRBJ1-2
CASGLGGGVNYGYTF
TGTGCTAGTGGTTTGGGAGGGGGCGTTAACTATGGCTACACCTTC
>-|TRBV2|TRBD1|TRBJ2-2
CASRPGGADTGELFF
TGTGCCAGCCGACCAGGGGGCGCGGACACCGGGGAGCTGTTTTTT
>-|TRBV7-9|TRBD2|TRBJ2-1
CASSWPSGDNEQFF
TGTGCCAGCAGCTGGCCTAGCGGGGACAATGAGCAGTTCTTC
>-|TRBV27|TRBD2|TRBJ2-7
CASSLSGRESYEQYF
TGTGCCAGCAGTTTATCCGGGCGGGAGTCCTACGAGCAGTACTTC
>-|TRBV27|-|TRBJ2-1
CASSSLNSYNEQFF
TGTGCCAGCAGTTCCCTTAACTCCTACAATGAGCAGTTCTTC
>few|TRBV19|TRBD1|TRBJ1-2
CASSIEGANGYTF
TGTGCCAGTAGTATCGAGGGGGCTAATGGCTACACCTTC
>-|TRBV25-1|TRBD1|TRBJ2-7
CASSVGQGAYEQYF
TGTGCCAGCAGTGTGGGACAGGGGGCTTACGAGCAGTACTTC
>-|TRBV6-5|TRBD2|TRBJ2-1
CASTNRLAGGYEQFF
TGTGCCAGCACCAACAGACTAGCGGGGGGCTATGAGCAGTTCTTC
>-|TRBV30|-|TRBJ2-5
CAWSRAGLQETQYF
TGTGCCTGGAGTAGGGCGGGGCTTCAAGAGACCCAGTACTTC
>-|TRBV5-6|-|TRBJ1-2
CASSLDFGVNYGYTF
TGTGCCAGCAGCTTGGACTTCGGAGTAAACTATGGCTACACCTTC
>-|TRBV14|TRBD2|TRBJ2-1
CASSHLAGRGSYNEQFF
TGTGCCAGCAGTCACCTAGCGGGGAGGGGCTCCTACAATGAGCAGTTCTTC
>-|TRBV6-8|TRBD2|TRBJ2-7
CASSTQAGAQDEQYF
TGTGCCAGCAGTACACAAGCGGGGGCTCAGGACGAGCAGTACTTC
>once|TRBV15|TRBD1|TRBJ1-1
CATSREVQGADTEAFF
TGTGCCACCAGCAGAGAAGTACAGGGGGCCGACACTGAAGCTTTCTTT
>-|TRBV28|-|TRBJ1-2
CASNLVADYGYTF
TGTGCCAGCAACCTGGTGGCGGACTATGGCTACACCTTC
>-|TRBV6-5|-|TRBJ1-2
CASRDTPNYGYTF
TGTGCCAGCAGGGACACACCTAACTATGGCTACACCTTC
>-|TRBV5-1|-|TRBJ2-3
CASSLAAGSTDTQYF
TGCGCCAGCAGCTTGGCGGCAGGAAGCACAGATACGCAGTATTTT
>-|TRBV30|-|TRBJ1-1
CAKTGKVMNTEAFF
TGTGCCAAGACGGGGAAGGTGATGAACACTGAAGCTTTCTTT
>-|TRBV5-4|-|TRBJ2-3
CASSLDPRPGDTQYF
TGTGCCAGCAGCTTGGATCCGAGACCCGGGGATACGCAGTATTTT
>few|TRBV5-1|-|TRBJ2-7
CASSFQGSYEQYF
TGCGCCAGCAGCTTTCAGGGATCCTACGAGCAGTACTTC
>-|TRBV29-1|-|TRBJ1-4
CSVEDRELKLFF
TGCAGCGTTGAAGATCGGGAATTGAAACTGTTTTTT
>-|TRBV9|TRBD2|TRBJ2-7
CASSGEGYEQYF
TGTGCCAGCAGCGGGGAGGGATACGAGCAGTACTTC
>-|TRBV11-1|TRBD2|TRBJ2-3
CASTITSGPTDTQYF
TGTGCCAGCACTATAACTAGCGGCCCCACAGATACGCAGTATTTT
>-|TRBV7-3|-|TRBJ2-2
CASSLRAGGTGELFF
TGTGCCAGCAGCTTACGCGCTGGTGGCACCGGGGAGCTGTTTTTT
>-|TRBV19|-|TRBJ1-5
CASGGQRNQPQHF
TGTGCCAGCGGAGGACAGCGCAATCAGCCCCAGCATTTT
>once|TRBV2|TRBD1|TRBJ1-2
CASSELIGQVYGYTF
TGTGCCAGCAGTGAACTAATCGGACAGGTCTATGGCTACACCTTC
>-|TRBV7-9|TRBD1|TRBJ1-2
CASTGQATNYGYTF
TGTGCCAGCACCGGACAGGCGACTAACTATGGCTACACCTTC
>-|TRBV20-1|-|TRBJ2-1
CSTLPYNEQFF
TGCAGTACTCTACCCTACAATGAGCAGTTCTTC
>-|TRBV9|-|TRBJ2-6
CASSVEGWTVGTNVLTF
TGTGCCAGCAGCGTAGAGGGTTGGACAGTAGGGACCAACGTCCTGACTTTC
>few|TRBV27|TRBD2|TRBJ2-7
CASSLRTSGGSQQYF
TGTGCCAGCAGTCTACGAACTAGCGGGGGGTCCCAGCAGTACTTC
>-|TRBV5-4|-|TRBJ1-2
CASSYGGSYGYTF
TGTGCCAGCAGCTACGGGGGTAGCTATGGCTACACCTTC
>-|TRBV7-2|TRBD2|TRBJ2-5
CASSEGLARETQYF
TGTGCCAGCAGCGAGGGACTAGCACGAGAGACCCAGTACTTC
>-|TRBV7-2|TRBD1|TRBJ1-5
CASSFTGASNQPQHF
TGTGCCAGCAGCTTTACAGGGGCAAGCAATCAGCCCCAGCATTTT
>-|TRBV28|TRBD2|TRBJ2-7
CASSWGTSGNYEQYF
TGTGCCAGCAGTTGGGGGACTAGCGGAAACTACGAGCAGTACTTC
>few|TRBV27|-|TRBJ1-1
CASRTGYTEAFF
TGTGCCAGCCGAACAGGGTACACTGAAGCTTTCTTT
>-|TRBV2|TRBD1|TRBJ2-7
CASSPTGGNEQYF
TGTGCCAGCAGCCCGACAGGGGGCAACGAGCAGTACTTC
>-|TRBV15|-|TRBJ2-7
CATSREQGMSYEQYF
TGTGCCACCAGCAGAGAGCAGGGGATGTCCTACGAGCAGTACTTC
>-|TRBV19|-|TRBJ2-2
CASSIGPRGGDTGELFF
TGTGCCAGTAGTATAGGGCCCCGGGGCGGGGACACCGGGGAGCTGTTTTTT
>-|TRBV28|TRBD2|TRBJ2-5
CASSSLAGGTETQYF
TGTGCCAGCAGTTCGTTAGCGGGAGGCACCGAGACCCAGTACTTC
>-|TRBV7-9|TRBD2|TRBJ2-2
CASSSTSGADGELFF
TGTGCCAGCAGCTCGACTAGCGGGGCTGACGGGGAGCTGTTTTTT
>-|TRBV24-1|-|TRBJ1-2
CATSRGADYGYTF
TGTGCCACCAGTAGGGGTGCGGACTATGGCTACACCTTC
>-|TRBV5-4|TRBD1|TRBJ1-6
CASSDATGQGFNSPLHF
TGTGCCAGCAGCGACGCCACGGGACAGGGCTTTAATTCACCCCTCCACTTT
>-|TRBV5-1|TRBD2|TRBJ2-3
CASSLRLAGGTDTQYF
TGCGCCAGCAGTCTCCGACTAGCGGGGGGCACAGATACGCAGTATTTT
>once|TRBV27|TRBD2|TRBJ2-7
CASKTSGISYEQYF
TGTGCCAGCAAGACTAGCGGGATTTCCTACGAGCAGTACTTC
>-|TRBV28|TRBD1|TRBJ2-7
CASSRDRGFYEQYF
TGTGCCAGCAGCCGGGACAGGGGTTTTTACGAGCAGTACTTC
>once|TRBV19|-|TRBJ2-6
CASVDSLSGANVLTF
TGTGCCAGTGTAGACAGCCTCTCTGGGGCCAACGTCCTGACTTTC
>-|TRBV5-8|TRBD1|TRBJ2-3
CASSPGTGARTDTQYF
TGTGCCAGCAGCCCCGGGACAGGGGCCCGCACAGATACGCAGTATTTT
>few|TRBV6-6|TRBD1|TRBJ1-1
CASSYEPGQGGSSAFF
TGTGCCAGCAGTTACGAACCGGGACAGGGGGGGTCTTCGGCTTTCTTT